The 18 T cell receptor beta chains below come from one sample, sequenced in a study of T cells in Graves' hyperthyroidism and ophthalmopathy. The TCR beta CDR3 regions underwent amplification using RNA transcripts as the source. Primed by the HTBI set, a first-round RT-PCR was run on the TCR CDR3. TCRdb analysed the multiplex PCR reads with MiXCR anew, one entry per CDR3 protein. In the table there are about 640,000 distinct CDR3 sequences, 20% to 25% of which are singletons. The sequencing sample was made of blood. These TCRs come from a man under 40 with Graves' ophthalmopathy.

Many counts were recorded for this clonotype. V usage is TRBV7-2 and J usage is TRBJ2-7; D not certain. Trimming pared 2 bases from V and 2 bases from J, leaving 7 bases between. The CDR3 spans 13 residues. Per the germline V gene, CDR1 is SGHTA and CDR2 is FQGNSA. The CDR3, as DNA: TGTGCCAGCAGCTTAAAAAGCGCCTACGAGCAGTACTTC. Its protein product is CASSLKSAYEQYF.

Note on this clonotype: Its ends do not fully match the called genes, so a read error is possible. The chain carries TRBV7-2 and TRBJ2-7; TRBD2 agrees at 10 bases. This CDR3 is built from 15 residues. Germline loops: CDR1 SGHTA, CDR2 FQGNSA. The CDR3 region is CASSPLAGEIYEQCF. In DNA, the CDR3 is TGTGCCAGCAGCCCGCTAGCGGGAGAGATCTACGAGCAGTGCTTC.

There are a few counts of this clonotype. The V and J genes are TRBV7-9 and TRBJ2-1, with 8 nucleotides matching TRBD2. The CDR3 is made up of 13 amino acids. Germline-derived CDR1 and CDR2 are SEHNR and FQNEAQ (reference sequence). V shed 5 bases and J 8 bases; nucleotides not matched to a gene: 5. CDR3 in DNA: TGTGCCAGCAGCCACGGACTAGCCGATGAGCAGTTCTTC. It codes for CASSHGLADEQFF.

This clonotype turned up a few times. The chain combines TRBV20-1 with TRBJ2-2, with TRBD2 matching over 10 bases. Germline V gene sequence: CDR1 DFQATT, CDR2 SNEGSKA (reference sequence). The length of the CDR3 is 15 residues. Unmatched junction bases numbered 6, after V lost 5 bases and J lost 3 bases. The CDR3 nucleotides are TGCAGTGCTCCCCAAGGACTAGCGGACACCGGGGAGCTGTTTTTT. Translating gives CSAPQGLADTGELFF.

The V and J genes are TRBV7-9 and TRBJ2-1; D unresolved. Trimming pared 9 bases from V and 0 bases from J, leaving 15 bases between. The CDR3 is 15 amino acids. Germline assignment: CDR1 SEHNR and CDR2 FQNEAQ (reference sequence). The CDR3 sequence is CASKSGVSSYNEQFF. The CDR3 DNA sequence: TGTGCCAGTAAAAGTGGGGTAAGCTCCTACAATGAGCAGTTCTTC.

This chain connects TRBV20-1 to TRBJ1-6; D may be TRBD1 (5 bases). The CDR3 spans 14 residues. Per the germline V gene, CDR1 is DFQATT and CDR2 is SNEGSKA (reference sequence). V was cut by 7 bases and J by 3 bases, with 13 bases left in between. CDR3 residues: CSVKGVYYNSPLHF. Here the CDR3 DNA reads TGCAGTGTGAAAGGGGTCTACTATAATTCACCCCTCCACTTT.

In this sample, this clonotype turned up a few times. The rearrangement links TRBV4-1 to TRBJ2-7; no reliable D call. V lost 0 bases and J lost 7, with 10 bases in between. The germline V gene has CDR1 MGHRA and CDR2 YSYEKL. CDR3 length: 13 residues. The CDR3 loop reads CASSQEPLGEQYF. For the CDR3, the DNA is TGCGCCAGCAGCCAAGAACCCCTGGGGGAGCAGTACTTC.

This clonotype appeared many times. This sequence joins TRBV7-2 and TRBJ2-2; either TRBD1 or TRBD2 may fit D (5 bases each). The CDR3 totals 14 residues. With 8 bases removed from V and 5 bases from J, the gap between germline ends came to 15 bases. The germline V gene encodes CDR1 SGHTA and CDR2 FQGNSA. CDR3 region: CASRPGGGTGELFF. CDR3 DNA: TGTGCCAGCCGTCCGGGTGGGGGTACCGGGGAGCTGTTTTTT.

This clonotype was recorded at least ten times. V and J are TRBV11-2 and TRBJ1-1, with D uncertain. V lost 3 bases and J 3 bases, leaving 11 bases between the germline ends. CDR1 and CDR2 from the germline V gene are SGHAT and FQNNGV. The CDR3 totals 14 residues. The CDR3 loop reads CASSFTRRDTEAFF. In nucleotides, the CDR3 is TGTGCCAGCAGCTTCACAAGGCGGGACACTGAAGCTTTCTTT.

This clonotype was detected a few times. This chain joins TRBV15 and TRBJ1-4; TRBD1 is a possible D gene (6 bases). CDR3 length: 16 amino acids. Trimming took off 0 bases at V and 7 bases at J, with 15 bases between the two ends. Germline V gene lookup returns CDR1 LNHNV and CDR2 YYDKDF (reference sequence). Here the CDR3 DNA reads TGTGCCACCAGCAGAGATATGGCAGGGGAAGGTGAAAAACTGTTTTTT. Its translation is CATSRDMAGEGEKLFF.

This clonotype was counted only a few times. This rearrangement joins TRBV20-1 to TRBJ1-1; TRBD1 matches 7 bases. Trimming removed 1 base from V and 5 bases from J; junction bases left unmatched: 10. In germline, CDR1 is DFQATT, CDR2 SNEGSKA (reference sequence). The CDR3 runs to 15 residues. Here the CDR3 reads CSARALTGIGTEAFF. The CDR3 DNA is TGCAGTGCTAGAGCCCTGACAGGGATCGGGACTGAAGCTTTCTTT.

This clonotype was found a few times. The V and J genes are TRBV29-1 and TRBJ2-5; 11 nucleotides match TRBD2. The CDR3 length is 15 residues. The J segment lost 0 bases and the V segment lost 6 bases, leaving 6 bases of the junction unmatched. CDR1 SQVTM and CDR2 ANQGSEA come from the germline V gene. In nucleotides, the CDR3 is TGCAGCGTCGGGACTAGCGGAAAGTACCAAGAGACCCAGTACTTC. Translated, it gives CSVGTSGKYQETQYF. Full variable domain (outside the CDR3, taken from reference TRBV29-1 and TRBJ2-5): SAVISQKPSRDICQRGTSLTIQCQVDSQVTMMFWYRQQPGQSLTLIATANQGSEATYESGFVIDKFPISRPNLTFSTLTVSNMSPEDSSIYLCSVGTSGKYQETQYFGPGTRLLVL.

There are a few counts of this clonotype. The CDR3 DNA follows: TGTGCCAGCAGGACGTTAGATCCTTTAGCGGGAGGTAATCCCAATGAGCAGTTCTTC. It is translated as CASRTLDPLAGGNPNEQFF. V is TRBV6-2 or TRBV6-3 and J is TRBJ2-1, with 10 bases that match TRBD2. After removal of 6 bases from V and 6 bases from J, the junction contained 20 bases not matched to a gene. The CDR3 has 19 residues. The germline V gene encodes CDR1 MNHEY and CDR2 SVGEGT.

This clonotype was counted many times. The J gene is TRBJ2-1, the V gene TRBV5-1; D is perhaps TRBD1 (6 bases). Trimming took 4 bases from V and 7 from J, leaving 9 bases between them. CDR3 length equals 12 residues. Germline V gene lookup returns CDR1 SGHRS and CDR2 YFSETQ. The CDR3 DNA is TGCGCCAGCAGCGGAACAGGGAATGAGCAGTTCTTC. Translation gives CASSGTGNEQFF.

The chain has TRBV20-1 and TRBJ2-2, with D maybe TRBD2 (5 bases). Trimming removed 0 bases from V and 2 bases from J, with 22 bases in between. The germline V gene has CDR1 DFQATT and CDR2 SNEGSKA (reference sequence). This CDR3 spans 19 amino acids. This CDR3 is CSARDSGVPNIRNTGELFF. In DNA, the CDR3 is TGCAGTGCTAGAGATTCCGGGGTTCCCAATATTCGAAACACCGGGGAGCTGTTTTTT.

This chain links TRBV19 with TRBJ2-3; 11 positions match TRBD2. V was pared by 5 bases and J by 6 bases, with 7 bases of the junction left unmatched. This CDR3 contains 15 residues. Germline V gives CDR1 LNHDA, CDR2 SQIVND (reference sequence). The CDR3 sequence: CASSGTSGASDTQYF. The CDR3 DNA reads TGTGCCAGTAGTGGGACTAGCGGAGCCTCGGATACGCAGTATTTT.

This rearrangement joins TRBV9 to TRBJ1-1; 8 positions agree with TRBD1. With V trimmed by 4 bases and J by 11 bases, 7 bases remained unmatched. The CDR3 is 12 amino acids. Germline CDR1 and CDR2: SGDLS and YYNGEE. CDR3 bases: TGTGCCAGCAGCCCGGGACAGGAGGCGGCTTTCTTT. Protein sequence: CASSPGQEAAFF.

Many counts were recorded for this clonotype. The rearrangement joins TRBV28 to TRBJ2-5, with 8 bases matching TRBD1. The CDR3 consists of 14 residues. V gave up 5 bases and J gave up 3 bases; unmatched junction bases: 5. Germline assignment: CDR1 MDHEN and CDR2 SYDVKM. CDR3 in DNA: TGTGCCAGCAGTCCCCAGGGGGCGAAAGAGACCCAGTACTTC. Translation: CASSPQGAKETQYF. Full variable domain (rest looked up from reference TRBV28 and TRBJ2-5): DVKVTQSSRYLVKRTGEKVFLECVQDMDHENMFWYRQDPGLGLRLIYFSYDVKMKEKGDIPEGYSVSREKKERFSLILESASTNQTSMYLCASSPQGAKETQYFGPGTRLLVL.